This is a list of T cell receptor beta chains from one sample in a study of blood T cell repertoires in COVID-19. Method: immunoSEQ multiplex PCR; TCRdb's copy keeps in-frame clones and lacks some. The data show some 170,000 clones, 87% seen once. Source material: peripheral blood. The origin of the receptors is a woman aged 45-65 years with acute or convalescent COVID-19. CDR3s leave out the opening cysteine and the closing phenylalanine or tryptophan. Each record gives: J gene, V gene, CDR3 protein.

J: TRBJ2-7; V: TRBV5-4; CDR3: ASSVGQGPSEQY
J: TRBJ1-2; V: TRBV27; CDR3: ASRAGTGYYGYT
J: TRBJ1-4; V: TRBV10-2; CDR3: ASRRDRGEGFEKLF
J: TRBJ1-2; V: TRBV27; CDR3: ASSLRQGGYGYT
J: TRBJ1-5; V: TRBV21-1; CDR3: ASPKARRGNQPQH
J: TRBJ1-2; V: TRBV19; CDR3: ASTPTGGYGYT
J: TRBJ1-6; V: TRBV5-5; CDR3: ASTLGQGNSPLH
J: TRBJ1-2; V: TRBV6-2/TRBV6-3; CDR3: ASSSTGTYYGYT
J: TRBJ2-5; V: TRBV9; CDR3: ASSVGREQGETQY
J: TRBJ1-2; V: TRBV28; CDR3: ASSSTGEGNYGYT
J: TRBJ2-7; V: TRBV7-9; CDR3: AGTQGIAYEQY
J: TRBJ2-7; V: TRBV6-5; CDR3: ASSRLGTGIYEQY
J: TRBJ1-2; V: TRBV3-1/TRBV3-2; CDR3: ASSQDEDRGGYT
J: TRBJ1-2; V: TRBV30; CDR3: AWSRSTDRFTTYGYT
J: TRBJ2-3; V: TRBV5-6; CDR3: ASSLMRTGTSTDTQY
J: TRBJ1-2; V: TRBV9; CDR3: ASSDGPGSYGYT
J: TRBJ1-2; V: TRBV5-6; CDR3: ASSPLQGRYGYT
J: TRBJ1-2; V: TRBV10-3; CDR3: AISDREGGYT
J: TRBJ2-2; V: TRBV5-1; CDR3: ASSPPGQNTGELF
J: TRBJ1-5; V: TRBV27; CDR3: ASRRQVDQPQH
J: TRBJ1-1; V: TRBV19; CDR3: ASSPWDRGNTEAF
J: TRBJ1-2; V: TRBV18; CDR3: ASAGEGTGGGYT
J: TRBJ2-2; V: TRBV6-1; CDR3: ASSERPSGNTGELF
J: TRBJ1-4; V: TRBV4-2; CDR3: ASSQAPQNEKLF
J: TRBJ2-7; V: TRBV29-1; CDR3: SVPGTDLYEQY
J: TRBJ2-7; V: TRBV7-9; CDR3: ASSPRTNSYEQY
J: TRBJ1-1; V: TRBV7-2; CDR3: ASSLRQVRYTEAF
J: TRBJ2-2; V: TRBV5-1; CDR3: ASSLASGETGELF
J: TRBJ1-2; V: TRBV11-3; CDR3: ASSPRGGLLLGYT
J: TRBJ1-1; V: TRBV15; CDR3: ATSSGTGVLTEAF
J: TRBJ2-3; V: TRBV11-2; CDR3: ASSLSYPRDTQY
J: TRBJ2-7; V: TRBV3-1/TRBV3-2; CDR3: ASSSRDRGTEQY
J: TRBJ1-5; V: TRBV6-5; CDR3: ASQTGEGQPQH
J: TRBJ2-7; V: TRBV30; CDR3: AWSGGTNYEQY
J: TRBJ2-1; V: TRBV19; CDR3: ASTRGYNEQF
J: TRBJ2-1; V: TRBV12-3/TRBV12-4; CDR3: ASIQTSGNEQF
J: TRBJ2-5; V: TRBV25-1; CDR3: ASMSGDETQY
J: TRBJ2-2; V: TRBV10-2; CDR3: ASSEPLGTSDWGELF
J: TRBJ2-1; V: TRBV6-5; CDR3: ASKRAVGNEQF
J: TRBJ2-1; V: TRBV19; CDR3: ASSISTSGPKSYNEQF
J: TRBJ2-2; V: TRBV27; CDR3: ASIKRGLAGGTGELF
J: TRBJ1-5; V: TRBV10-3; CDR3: AISESLRSRGSAQPQH
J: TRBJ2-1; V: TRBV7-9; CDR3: ASSWGLVEQF
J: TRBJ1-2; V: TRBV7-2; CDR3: ASSLVRQGGYYGYT
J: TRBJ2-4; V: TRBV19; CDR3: ASSQGTGEAKNIQY
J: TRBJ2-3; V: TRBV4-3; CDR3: ASSQVKSGRTYTQY
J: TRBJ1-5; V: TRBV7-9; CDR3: ASSSGHARDQPQH
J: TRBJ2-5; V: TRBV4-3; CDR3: ASSQQVQETQY
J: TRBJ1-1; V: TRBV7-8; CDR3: ASSLALGGSTEAF
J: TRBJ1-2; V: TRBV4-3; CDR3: ASSQDTLAMEGYT
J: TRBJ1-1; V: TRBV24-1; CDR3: ATSAGNLMNTEAF
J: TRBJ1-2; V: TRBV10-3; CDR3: AINKAVDYGYT
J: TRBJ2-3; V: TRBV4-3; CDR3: ASSQDEGGRDFGDTQY
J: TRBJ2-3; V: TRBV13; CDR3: ASSLGPSAGRADTQY
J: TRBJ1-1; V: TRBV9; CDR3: ASSPGVGAEAF
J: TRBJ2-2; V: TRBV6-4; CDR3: ASRWTDTGELF
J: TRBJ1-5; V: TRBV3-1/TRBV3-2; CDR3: ASSQGTGYQPQH